The present TCR beta chain was sequenced within a study of cytomegalovirus exposure and HLA in healthy donors. Study-level information: Per a later analysis, the roughly 670 first-cohort and approximately 120 validation repertoires shared one platform.

The ends lost 3 bases at V and 7 bases at J; junction bases unmatched: 11. This CDR3 has 15 residues. Per the germline V gene, CDR1 is MDHEN and CDR2 is SYDVKM. Profiled with immunoSEQ multiplex PCR; TCRdb holds only in-frame clones, not every one. The sample shows hundreds of thousands of clones, around 87% of them seen only once. It was the approximately 130-subject validation cohort, separate from the approximately 690-subject first cohort, to which the donors belonged. Source material: PBMCs. The clonotype was recovered from a woman in her late teens or twenties in good health and CMV-seronegative. The V and J genes are TRBV28 and TRBJ1-2; 7 positions match TRBD1. The CDR3 DNA reads as TGTGCCAGCAGTTTCTTGACAGGGAGCTCTCGTGGCTACACCTTC. This sequence encodes CASSFLTGSSRGYTF.